A selection of T cell receptor beta chains follows, all from one sample in a study of vaccination effects on CD4 cells after COVID-19. Their antigen targets remain unknown. Measured with immunoSEQ multiplex PCR; TCRdb has only the in-frame clones, and not every one. Of some 15,000 clones in the sample, just under 70% were seen once. Sequences were derived from CD4+ T cells from PBMCs cultured with SARS-CoV-2 spike peptides, sampled after COVID-19 vaccination. The receptors derive from a human donor who received a COVID-19 vaccine. Each CDR3 is given with its conserved first and last residue. D genes are given only for firm matches. Some rows have no size entry. The others give once, few or many, or a class for an expanded clone.

j_gene | abundance | len | d_gene | v_gene | CDR3nt | CDR3aa
TRBJ2-7 | medium-sized | 17 | TRBD2 | TRBV3-1/TRBV3-2 | TGTGCCAGCAGCCGCGGGACTAGCGGGAGGGCCGCCTACGAGCAGTACTTC | CASSRGTSGRAAYEQYF
TRBJ2-7 | few | 16 | . | TRBV9 | TGTGCCAGCAGCGTCGGACAACAGGGCCGCTTTGTCGAGCAGTACTTC | CASSVGQQGRFVEQYF
TRBJ1-1 | . | 14 | TRBD1 | TRBV19 | TGTGCCAGTACGGATCCGGGACAGGGGAGTGTGGCTTTCTTT | CASTDPGQGSVAFF
TRBJ2-4 | . | 11 | . | TRBV10-2 | TGCGCCAGCAGTGTTGGGCCTGTTCGGTACTTC | CASSVGPVRYF
TRBJ2-3 | once | 12 | . | TRBV6-5 | TGTGCCAGCAGCCGTAACTACGATACGCAGTATTTT | CASSRNYDTQYF
TRBJ2-7 | . | 14 | TRBD1 | TRBV27 | TGTGCCAGCAGACTCCCCACGCCAGGGGGCGAGCAGTACTTC | CASRLPTPGGEQYF
TRBJ2-5 | few | 14 | TRBD1 | TRBV5-1 | TGCGCCAGCAGCCCAGGACAGGTCCAAGAGACCCAGTACTTC | CASSPGQVQETQYF
TRBJ2-2 | . | 16 | . | TRBV28 | TGTGCCAGCAGTTTAATCGGTCGGGACTTCGCCGGGGAGCTGTTTTTT | CASSLIGRDFAGELFF
TRBJ1-1 | few | 14 | . | TRBV10-3 | TGTGCCATCAGTGGCAGGACGGCGAACACTGAAGCTTTCTTT | CAISGRTANTEAFF
TRBJ1-1 | large | 15 | . | TRBV3-1/TRBV3-2 | TGTGCCAGCAGCCCCTGGGACGCATGGGGCACTGAAGCTTTCTTT | CASSPWDAWGTEAFF
TRBJ2-5 | few | 13 | . | TRBV11-2 | TGTGCCAGCAGCTTAGAGGGGTCGGGGACCCAGTACTTC | CASSLEGSGTQYF